This T cell receptor (beta chain) emerged from a study of blood T cells in healthy people across ages. Study-wide points: Among long-lived donors, naive CD4+ cells were more numerous and diversity higher than in aged donors.

Sample-barcoded 5' priming and a J-beta primer mix drove a second PCR of about 7 to 12 cycles. TCRdb ran MiXCR on the 5' RACE reads and lists one entry per CDR3 protein. This sample has hundreds of thousands of distinct CDR3 sequences, with around 45% found just once. This clonotype has just one count. Its antigen is unidentified. V lost 5 bases and J lost 3; bases outside the gene matches: 14. This CDR3 comprises 18 residues. Germline CDR1 MNHNS, CDR2 SASEGT. The amount of total RNA extracted per sample was at least 6 micrograms. The chain joins TRBV6-1 to TRBJ2-3; 10 bases match TRBD2. The source is a man between 60 and 75 years old in good health. Sequenced sample: blood. The CDR3 nucleotides are TGTGCCAGCAGTCCAAGCCAACCGGGACTAGCGTTTACAGATACGCAGTATTTT. This translates into CASSPSQPGLAFTDTQYF.